This TCR beta chain emerged from a study of T cell responses to AZD1222 COVID-19 vaccine. CDR1 is SNHLY and CDR2 is FYNNEI in the germline V gene. The CDR3 runs 14 residues. Here immunoSEQ multiplex PCR was the method, and the copy in TCRdb shows in-frame clones only, minus some. Found here are around 160,000 clones, 82% of them singletons; the top ten hold around 4.3%. A note on this clone: The junction departs from the called germline gene at one end, perhaps through a read error.

The V gene is TRBV2, the J gene TRBJ2-4, with 8 bases identical to TRBD1. The sequence was collected from an adult in good health. Sequencing was performed on peripheral blood, taken on day 0 of MenACWY control vaccination. CDR3 bases: TGTGCCAGCAGGGGGGGCAGGACAGGGATTTCCTTGGGGTTC. Translation gives CASRGGRTGISLGF. The variable domain in full, completed from reference TRBV2 and TRBJ2-4, reads EPEVTQTPSHQVTQMGQEVILRCVPISNHLYFYWYRQILGQKVEFLVSFYNNEISEKSEIFDDQFSVERPDGSNFTLKIRSTKLEDSAMYFCASRGGRTGISLGFGAGTRLSVL.